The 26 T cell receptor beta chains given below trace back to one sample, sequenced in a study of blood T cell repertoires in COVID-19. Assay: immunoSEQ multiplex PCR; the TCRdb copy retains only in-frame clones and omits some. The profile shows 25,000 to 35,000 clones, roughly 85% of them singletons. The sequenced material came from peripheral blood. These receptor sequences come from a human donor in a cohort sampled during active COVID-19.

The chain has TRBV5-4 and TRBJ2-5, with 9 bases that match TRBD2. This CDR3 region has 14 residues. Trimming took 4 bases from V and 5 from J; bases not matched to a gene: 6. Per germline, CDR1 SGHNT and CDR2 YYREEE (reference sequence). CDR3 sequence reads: CASSVRGGRETQYF. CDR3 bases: TGTGCCAGCAGCGTGCGGGGGGGCCGGGAGACCCAGTACTTC.

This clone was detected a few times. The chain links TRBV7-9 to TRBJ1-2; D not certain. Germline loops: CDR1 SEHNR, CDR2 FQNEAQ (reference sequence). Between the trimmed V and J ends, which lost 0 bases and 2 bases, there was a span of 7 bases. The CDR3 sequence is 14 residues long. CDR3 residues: CASSLAAANYGYTF. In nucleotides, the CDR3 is TGTGCCAGCAGCTTAGCCGCGGCCAACTATGGCTACACCTTC.

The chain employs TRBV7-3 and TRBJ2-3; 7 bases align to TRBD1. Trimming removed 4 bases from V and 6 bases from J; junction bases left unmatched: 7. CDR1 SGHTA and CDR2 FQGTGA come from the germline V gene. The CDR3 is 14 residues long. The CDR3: CASSSGGAGDTQYF. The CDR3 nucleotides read TGTGCCAGCAGCTCAGGGGGAGCCGGCGATACGCAGTATTTT.

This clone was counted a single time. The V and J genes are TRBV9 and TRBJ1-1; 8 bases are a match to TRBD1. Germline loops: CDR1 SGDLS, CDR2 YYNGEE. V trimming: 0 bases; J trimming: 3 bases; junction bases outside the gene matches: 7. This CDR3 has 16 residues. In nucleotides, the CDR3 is TGTGCCAGCAGCGTAGGTGGGACAGGTGGGGACACTGAAGCTTTCTTT. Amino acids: CASSVGGTGGDTEAFF. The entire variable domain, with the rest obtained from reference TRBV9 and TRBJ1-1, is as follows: DSGVTQTPKHLITATGQRVTLRCSPRSGDLSVYWYQQSLDQGLQFLIQYYNGEERAKGNILERFSAQQFPDLHSELNLSSLELGDSALYFCASSVGGTGGDTEAFFGQGTRLTVV.

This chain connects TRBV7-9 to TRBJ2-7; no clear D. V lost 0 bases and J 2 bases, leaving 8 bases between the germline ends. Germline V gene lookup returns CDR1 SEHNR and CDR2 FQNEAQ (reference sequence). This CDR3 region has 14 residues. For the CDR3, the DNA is TGTGCCAGCAGCTTAGCGAGCCAAACCTACGAGCAGTACTTC. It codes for CASSLASQTYEQYF.

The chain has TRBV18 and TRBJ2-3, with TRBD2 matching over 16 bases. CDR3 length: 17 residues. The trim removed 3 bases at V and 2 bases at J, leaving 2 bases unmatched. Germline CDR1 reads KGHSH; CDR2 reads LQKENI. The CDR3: CASSPGLAGGNTDTQYF. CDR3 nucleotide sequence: TGTGCCAGCTCACCGGGACTAGCGGGAGGGAACACAGATACGCAGTATTTT. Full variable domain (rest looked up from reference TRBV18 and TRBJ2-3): NAGVMQNPRHLVRRRGQEARLRCSPMKGHSHVYWYRQLPEEGLKFMVYLQKENIIDESGMPKERFSAEFPKEGPSILRIQQVVRGDSAAYFCASSPGLAGGNTDTQYFGPGTRLTVL.

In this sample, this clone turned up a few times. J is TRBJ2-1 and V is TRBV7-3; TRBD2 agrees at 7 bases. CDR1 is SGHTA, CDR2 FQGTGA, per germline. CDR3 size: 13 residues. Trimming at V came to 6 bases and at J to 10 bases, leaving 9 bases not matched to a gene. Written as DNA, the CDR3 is TGTGCCAGCAGTAGACTAGCTTACGGGGAGCAGTTCTTC. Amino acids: CASSRLAYGEQFF.

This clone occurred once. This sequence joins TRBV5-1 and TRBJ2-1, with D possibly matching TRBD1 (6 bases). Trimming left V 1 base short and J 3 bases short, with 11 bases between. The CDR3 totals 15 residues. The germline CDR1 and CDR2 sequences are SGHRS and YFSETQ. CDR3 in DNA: TGCGCCAGCAGCTTGAGTAGAGGGGGCTACAATGAGCAGTTCTTC. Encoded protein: CASSLSRGGYNEQFF.

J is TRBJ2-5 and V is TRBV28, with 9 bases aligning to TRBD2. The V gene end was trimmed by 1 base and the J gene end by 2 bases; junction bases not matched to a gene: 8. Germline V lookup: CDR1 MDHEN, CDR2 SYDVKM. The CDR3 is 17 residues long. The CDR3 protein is CASSLFASGIVQETQYF. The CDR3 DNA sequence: TGTGCCAGCAGTTTATTTGCTAGCGGGATAGTTCAAGAGACCCAGTACTTC.

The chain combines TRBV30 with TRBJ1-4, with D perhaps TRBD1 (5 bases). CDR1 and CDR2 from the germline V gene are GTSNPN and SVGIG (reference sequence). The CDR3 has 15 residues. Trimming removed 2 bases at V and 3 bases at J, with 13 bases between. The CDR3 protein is CAWSWGGTANEKLFF. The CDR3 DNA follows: TGTGCCTGGAGTTGGGGGGGGACGGCTAATGAAAAACTGTTTTTT.

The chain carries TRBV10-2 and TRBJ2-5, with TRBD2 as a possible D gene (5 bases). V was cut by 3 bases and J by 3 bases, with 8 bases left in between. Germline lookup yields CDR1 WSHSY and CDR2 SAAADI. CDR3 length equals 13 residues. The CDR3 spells CASSDDGEETQYF. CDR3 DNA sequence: TGCGCCAGCAGTGATGACGGGGAAGAGACCCAGTACTTC.

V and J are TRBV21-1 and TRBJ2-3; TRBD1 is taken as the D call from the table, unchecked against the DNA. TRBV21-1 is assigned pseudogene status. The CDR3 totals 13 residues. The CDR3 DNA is TGTGCCAGCTGGGGGCCTTATTCAGATACGCAGTATTTT. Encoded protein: CASWGPYSDTQYF.

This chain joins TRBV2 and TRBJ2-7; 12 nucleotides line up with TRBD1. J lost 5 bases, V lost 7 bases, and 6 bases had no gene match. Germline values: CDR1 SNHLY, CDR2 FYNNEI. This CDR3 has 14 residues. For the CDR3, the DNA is TGTGCCAGCAAGGCCGGGACAGGGGGCAACGAGCAGTACTTC. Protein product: CASKAGTGGNEQYF.

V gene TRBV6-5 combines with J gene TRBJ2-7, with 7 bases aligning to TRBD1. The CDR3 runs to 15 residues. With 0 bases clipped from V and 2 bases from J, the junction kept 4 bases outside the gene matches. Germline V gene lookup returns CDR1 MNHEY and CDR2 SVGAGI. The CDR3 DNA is TGTGCCAGCAGTTACTCCGGGACAGCACCCTACGAGCAGTACTTC. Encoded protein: CASSYSGTAPYEQYF.

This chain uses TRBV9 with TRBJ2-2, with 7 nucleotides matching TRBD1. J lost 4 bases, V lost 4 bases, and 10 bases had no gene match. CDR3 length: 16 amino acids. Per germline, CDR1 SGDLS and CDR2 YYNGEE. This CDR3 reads CASSLPGTASTGELFF. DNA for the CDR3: TGTGCCAGCAGCCTTCCCGGGACAGCGAGCACCGGGGAGCTGTTTTTT.

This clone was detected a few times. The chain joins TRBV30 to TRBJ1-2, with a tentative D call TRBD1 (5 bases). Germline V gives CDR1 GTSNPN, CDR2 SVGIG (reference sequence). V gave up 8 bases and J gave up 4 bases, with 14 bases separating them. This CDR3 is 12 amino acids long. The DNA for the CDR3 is TGTGCCATTCCGGGGGGGAGCTATGGCTACACCTTC. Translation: CAIPGGSYGYTF. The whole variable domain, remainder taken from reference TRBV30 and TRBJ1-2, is SQTIHQWPATLVQPVGSPLSLECTVEGTSNPNLYWYRQAAGRGLQLLFYSVGIGQISSEVPQNLSASRPQDRQFILSSKKLLLSDSGFYLCAIPGGSYGYTFGSGTRLTVV.

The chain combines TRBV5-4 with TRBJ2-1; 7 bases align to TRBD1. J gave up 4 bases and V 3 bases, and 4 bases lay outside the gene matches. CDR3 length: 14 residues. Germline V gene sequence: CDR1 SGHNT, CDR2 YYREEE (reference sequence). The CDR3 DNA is TGTGCCAGCAGCTCGGGACAGTCTTACAATGAGCAGTTCTTC. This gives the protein CASSSGQSYNEQFF. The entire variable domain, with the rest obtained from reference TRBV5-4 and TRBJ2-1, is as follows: ETGVTQSPTHLIKTRGQQVTLRCSSQSGHNTVSWYQQALGQGPQFIFQYYREEENGRGNFPPRFSGLQFPNYSSELNVNALELDDSALYLCASSSGQSYNEQFFGPGTRLTVL.

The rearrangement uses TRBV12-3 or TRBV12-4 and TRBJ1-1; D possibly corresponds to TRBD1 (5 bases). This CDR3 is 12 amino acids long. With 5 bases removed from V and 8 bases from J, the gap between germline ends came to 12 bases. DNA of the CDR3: TGTGCCAGCAGTGGGGCAGCTAAGGAAGCTTTCTTT. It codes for CASSGAAKEAFF.

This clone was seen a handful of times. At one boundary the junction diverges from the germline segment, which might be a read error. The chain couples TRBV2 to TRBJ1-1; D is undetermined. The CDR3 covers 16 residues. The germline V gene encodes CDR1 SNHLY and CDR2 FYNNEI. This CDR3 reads CASSVGSGRMNTEAFF. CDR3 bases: TGTGCCAGCAGTGTCGGGTCGGGGAGAATGAATACTGAAGCTTTCTTT.

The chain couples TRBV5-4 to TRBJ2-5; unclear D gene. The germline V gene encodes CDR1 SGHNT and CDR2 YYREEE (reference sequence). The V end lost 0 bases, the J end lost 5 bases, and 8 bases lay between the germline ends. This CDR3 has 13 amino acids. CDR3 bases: TGTGCCAGCAGCTTGGATCCCTCTGAGACCCAGTACTTC. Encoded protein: CASSLDPSETQYF.

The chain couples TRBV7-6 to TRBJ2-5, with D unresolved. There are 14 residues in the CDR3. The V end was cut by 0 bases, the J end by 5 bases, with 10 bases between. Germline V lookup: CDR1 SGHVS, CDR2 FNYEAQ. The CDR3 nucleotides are TGTGCCAGCAGCTTAGCGCTAACAGAGGAGACCCAGTACTTC. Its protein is CASSLALTEETQYF.

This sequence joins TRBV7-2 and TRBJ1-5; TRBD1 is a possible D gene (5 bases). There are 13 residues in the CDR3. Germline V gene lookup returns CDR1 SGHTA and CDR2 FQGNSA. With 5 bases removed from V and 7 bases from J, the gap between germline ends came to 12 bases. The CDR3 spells CASSGRVGQPQHF. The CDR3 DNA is TGTGCCAGCAGCGGCAGGGTGGGACAGCCCCAGCATTTT. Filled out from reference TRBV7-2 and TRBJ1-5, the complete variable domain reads GAGVSQSPSNKVTEKGKDVELRCDPISGHTALYWYRQSLGQGLEFLIYFQGNSAPDKSGLPSDRFSAERTGGSVSTLTIQRTQQEDSAVYLCASSGRVGQPQHFGDGTRLSIL.

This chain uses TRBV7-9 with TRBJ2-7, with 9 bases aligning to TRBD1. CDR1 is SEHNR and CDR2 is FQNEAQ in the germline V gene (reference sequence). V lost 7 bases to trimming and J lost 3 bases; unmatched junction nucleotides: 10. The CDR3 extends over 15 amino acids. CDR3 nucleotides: TGTGCCAGCACGGAGATGGGGACAGGGATCTACGAGCAGTACTTC. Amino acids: CASTEMGTGIYEQYF. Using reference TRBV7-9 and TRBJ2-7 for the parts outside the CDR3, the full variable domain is DTGVSQNPRHKITKRGQNVTFRCDPISEHNRLYWYRQTLGQGPEFLTYFQNEAQLEKSRLLSDRFSAERPKGSFSTLEIQRTEQGDSAMYLCASTEMGTGIYEQYFGPGTRLTVT.

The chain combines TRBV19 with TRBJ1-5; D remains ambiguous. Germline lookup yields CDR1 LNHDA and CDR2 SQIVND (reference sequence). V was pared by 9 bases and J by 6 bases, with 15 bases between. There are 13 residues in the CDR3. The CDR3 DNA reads TGTGCCAGCAAAGCCAGCGCGCTTCAGCCCCAGCATTTT. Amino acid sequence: CASKASALQPQHF.

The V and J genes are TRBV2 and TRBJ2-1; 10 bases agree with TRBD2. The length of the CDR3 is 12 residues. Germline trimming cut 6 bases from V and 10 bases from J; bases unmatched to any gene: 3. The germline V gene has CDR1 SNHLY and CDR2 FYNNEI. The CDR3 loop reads CASRETSGEQFF. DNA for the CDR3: TGTGCCAGCAGGGAGACTAGCGGGGAGCAGTTCTTC.

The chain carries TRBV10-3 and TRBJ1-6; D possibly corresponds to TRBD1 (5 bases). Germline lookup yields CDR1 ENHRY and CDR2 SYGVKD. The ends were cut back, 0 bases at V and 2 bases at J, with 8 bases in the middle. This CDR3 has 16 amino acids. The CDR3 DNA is TGTGCCATCAGTGAGTCTGGGGGGACCTATAATTCACCCCTCCACTTT. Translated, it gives CAISESGGTYNSPLHF.